A single sample gave rise to the 5 T cell receptor beta chains below, sequenced in a study of T cell responses to AZD1222 COVID-19 vaccine. Measured with immunoSEQ multiplex PCR; TCRdb has only the in-frame clones, and not every one. The table lists roughly 100,000 clones, 91% of them singletons. This material consisted of peripheral blood, taken on day 0 of AZD1222 vaccination. The receptors were sampled from an adult in good health.

V is TRBV3-1 (or the pseudogene TRBV3-2) and J is TRBJ2-7; 8 nucleotides line up with TRBD1. CDR3 size: 16 residues. In germline, CDR1 is LGHDT, CDR2 YNNKEL (reference sequence). The V and J ends lost 2 bases and 7 bases, in that order; junction bases with no gene match: 13. The CDR3 sequence is CASSQTGSTGALEQYF. CDR3 sequence (DNA): TGTGCCAGCAGCCAAACGGGGTCGACAGGGGCATTAGAGCAGTACTTC.

The rearrangement uses TRBV28 and TRBJ1-1; D ambiguous. There are 16 residues in the CDR3. Germline-derived CDR1 and CDR2 are MDHEN and SYDVKM. Trimming took 2 bases from V and 1 from J, leaving 14 bases between them. This CDR3 reads CASSLTPTGANTEAFF. For the CDR3, the DNA is TGTGCCAGCAGTTTAACCCCGACCGGCGCGAACACTGAAGCTTTCTTT.

In this sample, this clone turned up once. The J gene is TRBJ1-5, the V gene TRBV21-1; TRBD1 is taken as the D call from the table, unchecked against the DNA. TRBV21-1 is noted as a pseudogene. There are 18 residues in the CDR3. CDR3 loop: CASSKVGQPSRVNQPQHF. CDR3 nucleotides: TGTGCCAGCAGCAAAGTCGGACAGCCGAGTAGGGTTAATCAGCCCCAGCATTTT.

The CDR3 region has the DNA TGTGCCAGCAGTTTATCGGGGGCCCCGGACACTGAAGCTTTCTTT. Protein product: CASSLSGAPDTEAFF. This sequence joins TRBV28 and TRBJ1-1, with D possibly being TRBD1 (6 bases). Germline V gene lookup returns CDR1 MDHEN and CDR2 SYDVKM. This CDR3 spans 15 amino acids. V was shortened by 1 base and J by 3 bases, with 12 bases between the two germline ends.

This clone was picked up one time. The rearrangement uses TRBV5-6 and TRBJ2-1, with TRBD2 identical over 9 bases. The CDR3 consists of 16 residues. The V and J ends lost 4 bases and 3 bases, in that order; junction bases with no gene match: 8. CDR1 SGHDT and CDR2 YYEEEE come from the germline V gene. CDR3 residues: CASSQPTSGHYNEQFF. The CDR3 nucleotides read TGTGCCAGCAGCCAACCGACTAGCGGACACTACAATGAGCAGTTCTTC.